This passage covers 29 T cell receptor beta chains from one sample sequenced in a study of Graves' ophthalmopathy and Graves' hyperthyroidism. Researchers took RNA transcripts and amplified TCR beta CDR3 regions from them. RT-PCR was first run with HTBI primers, then multiplex PCR in a second round. TCRdb processed the multiplex PCR reads anew with MiXCR; each CDR3 protein has one entry. This sample has roughly 700,000 distinct CDR3 sequences, with 35% to 50% found just once. The specimen sequenced was peripheral blood. The origin of the receptors is an adult man with Graves' ophthalmopathy.

This clonotype was recorded a few times. The chain uses TRBV24-1 and TRBJ2-2; D perhaps matches TRBD2 (6 bases). V lost 3 bases and J lost 3, with 16 bases in between. Looked up from germline, CDR1 is KGHDR and CDR2 is SFDVKD. The CDR3 spans 17 residues. CDR3 DNA sequence: TGTGCCACCAGTGATCCCAAAACCGCGGGGTACACCGGGGAGCTGTTTTTT. Amino acid sequence: CATSDPKTAGYTGELFF.

As concerns this clonotype: The junction departs from the called germline gene at one end, perhaps through a read error. The chain recombines TRBV7-2 with TRBJ1-2; 9 bases map to TRBD1. The germline gives CDR1 SGHTA, CDR2 FQGNSA. The CDR3 spans 18 residues. The CDR3 region has the DNA TGCGCCAGCAGCCAACTCAACGACCGGGACAGGGTGCGCGGTGGCTACACCTTC. It codes for CASSQLNDRDRVRGGYTF. Supplemented by reference TRBV7-2 and TRBJ1-2, the full variable domain reads GAGVSQSPSNKVTEKGKDVELRCDPISGHTALYWYRQSLGQGLEFLIYFQGNSAPDKSGLPSDRFSAERTGGSVSTLTIQRTQQEDSAVYLCASSQLNDRDRVRGGYTFGSGTRLTVV.

This clonotype has only a few counts. This sequence joins TRBV24-1 and TRBJ2-3, with D maybe TRBD2 (6 bases). The CDR3 sequence is 16 residues long. Germline CDR1 and CDR2: KGHDR and SFDVKD. Between the trimmed V and J ends, which lost 1 base and 3 bases, there was a span of 13 bases. The CDR3 protein is CATSDFTGGVTDTQYF. The CDR3 DNA sequence: TGTGCCACCAGTGATTTCACCGGGGGTGTTACAGATACGCAGTATTTT.

Concerning this clonotype: A read error may be the cause here, since a much bigger clone is one base away. The chain recombines TRBV5-1 with TRBJ1-6; 9 bases agree with TRBD1. This CDR3 has 14 amino acids. CDR1 is SGHRS, CDR2 YFSETQ, per germline. CDR3 nucleotides: TGCGCCAGCAGCTCCGGGACAGGGCGTTCACTCCTCCACTTT. This translates into CASSSGTGRSLLHF.

The rearrangement links TRBV20-1 to TRBJ2-7; D not resolved. CDR1 DFQATT and CDR2 SNEGSKA come from the germline V gene (reference sequence). Deletions cut 1 base from V and 3 bases from J, with 10 bases between. This CDR3 has 13 residues. The CDR3 loop is CSARADMRYEQYF. For the CDR3, the DNA is TGCAGTGCTAGAGCGGATATGCGCTACGAGCAGTACTTC.

In the case of this clonotype: A much larger clone differs by one base, so this may be a read error. The CDR3 sequence: CASSTERKAYTEAFF. CDR3 DNA sequence: TGTGCCAGTAGTACCGAAAGGAAGGCGTACACTGAAGCTTTCTTT. The chain employs TRBV19 and TRBJ1-1; no clear D gene. V lost 4 bases and J 3 bases, leaving 15 bases between the germline ends. The germline V gene encodes CDR1 LNHDA and CDR2 SQIVND (reference sequence). The CDR3 has 15 residues.

This clonotype was seen repeatedly, ten times or more. This sequence joins TRBV10-3 and TRBJ2-7; D unresolved. The CDR3 is made up of 12 amino acids. The germline CDR1 and CDR2 sequences are ENHRY and SYGVKD. V was pared by 3 bases and J by 4 bases, with 7 bases between. CDR3 sequence (DNA): TGTGCCATCAGTGAACAGAAATACGAGCAGTACTTC. Residues: CAISEQKYEQYF.

This clonotype was observed at least ten times. The V and J genes are TRBV10-3 and TRBJ2-7; the D gene could be TRBD1 or TRBD2 (5 bases each). The CDR3 is 12 amino acids. Looked up from germline, CDR1 is ENHRY and CDR2 is SYGVKD. V lost 5 bases, J lost 3 bases, and 8 bases lay in between. The CDR3 DNA is TGTGCCATCAGTCGGGGCAACTACGAGCAGTACTTC. It yields the protein CAISRGNYEQYF.

This clonotype was observed many times. The rearrangement uses TRBV10-3 and TRBJ2-2; D may be TRBD2 (6 bases). Trimming took off 7 bases at V and 5 bases at J, with 14 bases between the two ends. CDR1 is ENHRY, CDR2 SYGVKD, per germline. This CDR3 is 14 amino acids long. The CDR3 DNA follows: TGTGCCATCAATAATCCGGAGGGAACCGGGGAGCTGTTTTTT. Encoded protein: CAINNPEGTGELFF.

The sample holds a few counts of this clonotype. The chain has TRBV10-2 and TRBJ1-1; 8 nucleotides match TRBD1. V lost 6 bases, J lost 0 bases, and 9 bases stayed unmatched. The CDR3 is made up of 16 amino acids. Germline values: CDR1 WSHSY, CDR2 SAAADI. The CDR3 loop is CASSPGQVILNTEAFF. For the CDR3, the DNA is TGCGCCAGCAGCCCGGGACAGGTGATCTTGAACACTGAAGCTTTCTTT.

As for this clonotype: A much more abundant neighbour one base away suggests this may be a read error. The limits of the CDR3 on the DNA are not certain, so only TCRdb's listed CDR3 is given. V usage is TRBV11-2 and J usage is TRBJ1-6. Germline V gives CDR1 SGHAT, CDR2 FQNNGV. The CDR3 is 15 amino acids long, termini counted. Here the CDR3 reads CASSLLWGLGSPHHF.

V usage is TRBV9 and J usage is TRBJ2-5, with a possible D match to TRBD2 (7 bases). Trimming removed 4 bases at V and 6 bases at J, with 19 bases between. This CDR3 comprises 15 residues. Germline lookup yields CDR1 SGDLS and CDR2 YYNGEE. As DNA, the CDR3 is TGTGCCAGCAGCCAAGAGGGGGGGTCCCCTCAGACCCAGTACTTC. This codes for CASSQEGGSPQTQYF.

About this clonotype: The junction departs from germline at one end; a sequencing error may be responsible. The chain combines TRBV2 with TRBJ2-5; possibly TRBD2 for D (6 bases). This CDR3 spans 16 amino acids. Germline V lookup: CDR1 SNHLY, CDR2 FYNNEI. The chain's CDR3 is CASTPGRSGGSEAQYF. CDR3 nucleotide sequence: TGTGCCAGCACCCCGGGGAGATCTGGGGGGTCGGAGGCCCAATACTTC.

CDR3 bases: TGTGCCATCAGCGCGACAGATAACTATGGCTACACCTTC. Translating it yields CAISATDNYGYTF. V usage is TRBV10-3 and J usage is TRBJ1-2, with D perhaps TRBD1 (5 bases). This CDR3 contains 13 residues. The V end lost 6 bases, the J end lost 1 base, and 9 bases lay between the germline ends. Germline CDR1 ENHRY, CDR2 SYGVKD.

This sequence joins TRBV20-1 and TRBJ1-2; D not resolved. The CDR3 sequence is 12 residues long. Between the trimmed V and J ends, which lost 0 bases and 7 bases, there was a span of 9 bases. Looked up from germline, CDR1 is DFQATT and CDR2 is SNEGSKA (reference sequence). The CDR3, as DNA: TGCAGTGCTAGAGACGTTTTAAGTGGCTACACCTTC. This encodes CSARDVLSGYTF.

This clonotype occurred a few times. The chain combines TRBV27 with TRBJ2-7; 7 bases fit TRBD2. This CDR3 contains 12 residues. Trimming took 7 bases from V and 3 from J; bases not matched to a gene: 3. The germline CDR1 and CDR2 sequences are MNHEY and SMNVEV (reference sequence). In DNA form, the CDR3 reads TGTGCCAGCATTTCGGGGGGCTACGAGCAGTACTTC. It encodes CASISGGYEQYF.

Many counts were recorded for this clonotype. The chain links TRBV19 to TRBJ1-1, with TRBD1 matching over 7 bases. This CDR3 region has 13 residues. CDR1 and CDR2 (germline): LNHDA, SQIVND (reference sequence). V lost 5 bases and J lost 6; bases outside the gene matches: 6. CDR3: CASSPTGVAEAFF. CDR3 coding DNA: TGTGCCAGTAGTCCCACAGGGGTGGCTGAAGCTTTCTTT.

V is TRBV29-1 and J is TRBJ1-5; the D is unclear. The germline V and J ends were trimmed by 0 bases and 3 bases, with 3 bases remaining between them. CDR1 and CDR2 (germline): SQVTM, ANQGSEA. The CDR3 extends over 12 amino acids. The chain's CDR3 is CSVEDINQPQHF. For the CDR3, the DNA is TGCAGCGTTGAAGACATCAATCAGCCCCAGCATTTT.

This chain uses TRBV25-1 with TRBJ2-5; 10 bases are a match to TRBD1. This CDR3 spans 14 amino acids. Per germline, CDR1 MGHDK and CDR2 SYGVNS. V trimming: 8 bases; J trimming: 5 bases; junction bases outside the gene matches: 8. The CDR3 DNA follows: TGTGCCAGCTCGGACAGGGGGTCTCGGGAGACCCAGTACTTC. Its translation: CASSDRGSRETQYF.

This clonotype was picked up a small number of times. This sequence joins TRBV2 and TRBJ2-7, with 11 bases aligning to TRBD1. The CDR3 has 15 residues. CDR1 is SNHLY, CDR2 FYNNEI, per germline. Trimming cost V 5 bases and J 3 bases; bases outside gene matches: 6. CDR3 in amino acids: CASSYEGTGGYEQYF. CDR3 nucleotide sequence: TGTGCCAGCAGTTACGAAGGGACAGGGGGCTACGAGCAGTACTTC.

The genes are TRBV20-1 and TRBJ2-5; 8 bases fit TRBD2. This CDR3 comprises 15 residues. V shed 5 bases, J shed 5 bases, and the junction held 13 bases outside the gene matches. Germline CDR1 DFQATT, CDR2 SNEGSKA (reference sequence). As DNA, the CDR3 is TGCAGTGCTCACGAAGCGGGAGCCTTGGGGGAGACCCAGTACTTC. Protein: CSAHEAGALGETQYF.

The sample holds many counts of this clonotype. The genes are TRBV10-3 and TRBJ1-2, with 7 bases aligning to TRBD1. The J segment lost 6 bases and the V segment lost 10 bases, leaving 14 bases of the junction unmatched. The germline V gene has CDR1 ENHRY and CDR2 SYGVKD. The CDR3 runs 14 residues. The CDR3 sequence: CASTERGGGDGYTF. The CDR3 coding sequence is TGTGCCAGCACCGAAAGAGGGGGCGGGGATGGCTACACCTTC.

The chain has TRBV29-1 and TRBJ2-2; either TRBD1 or TRBD2 may fit D (6 bases each). V was shortened by 7 bases and J by 3 bases, with 9 bases between the two germline ends. The CDR3 has 12 residues. Germline V gene lookup returns CDR1 SQVTM and CDR2 ANQGSEA. CDR3 bases: TGCAGCGCGGAGGGGGACACCGGGGAGCTGTTTTTT. It specifies CSAEGDTGELFF.

This clonotype occurred a few times. The chain recombines TRBV5-6 with TRBJ2-3; D is ambiguous. Germline V gene lookup returns CDR1 SGHDT and CDR2 YYEEEE. Trimming cost V 4 bases and J 3 bases, with 9 bases left between them. CDR3 size: 13 residues. The CDR3 DNA reads as TGTGCCAGCAGCCTTGATATGACAGATACGCAGTATTTT. Amino acids: CASSLDMTDTQYF.

The chain is built from TRBV14 and TRBJ1-2; D is perhaps TRBD1 (5 bases). The CDR3 runs to 17 residues. The germline V and J ends were trimmed by 0 bases and 6 bases, with 20 bases remaining between them. Germline loops: CDR1 SGHDN, CDR2 FVKESK. The DNA of the CDR3 is TGTGCCAGCAGCCAAGAGCTAGGAGGGGTCAGCTCCGATGGCTACACCTTC. Translation: CASSQELGGVSSDGYTF.

Regarding this clonotype: The CDR3 end shows no conserved phenylalanine or tryptophan, and so a read error is likely. The chain carries TRBV24-1 and TRBJ1-5; 9 bases map to TRBD1. The V and J ends lost 11 bases and 6 bases, in that order; junction bases with no gene match: 7. The length of the CDR3 is 13 residues. Germline V CDR1 and CDR2: KGHDR, SFDVKD. This CDR3 reads CASRGQGFQPQHY. CDR3 nucleotides: TGTGCCAGCAGGGGACAGGGTTTTCAGCCCCAGCATTAT.

This clonotype was recorded at least ten times. The CDR3 nucleotides are TGTGCCAGCAGCGAAAGGGGGGTCCCACCCCTCCACTTT. Amino acid sequence: CASSERGVPPLHF. V and J are TRBV7-3 and TRBJ1-6, with D tentatively TRBD1 (6 bases). CDR1 is SGHTA and CDR2 is FQGTGA in the germline V gene. The CDR3 is 13 amino acids. V was cut by 5 bases and J by 11 bases, with 13 bases left in between.

The chain recombines TRBV19 with TRBJ1-5, with 9 bases lining up with TRBD1. The CDR3 is 21 residues long. The V and J ends lost 5 bases and 6 bases, in that order; junction bases with no gene match: 26. Germline CDR1 and CDR2: LNHDA and SQIVND (reference sequence). Here the CDR3 reads CASSLMRGPKTDRGGSQPQHF. In DNA form, the CDR3 reads TGTGCCAGTAGTTTAATGAGGGGGCCGAAGACGGACAGGGGAGGCAGTCAGCCCCAGCATTTT.

V is TRBV5-1 and J is TRBJ1-1; 7 bases line up with TRBD1. Germline V gene lookup returns CDR1 SGHRS and CDR2 YFSETQ. The CDR3 has 16 residues. J was trimmed by 1 base and V by 5 bases; bases with no gene match: 11. CDR3 protein: CASRGVAGGPNTEAFF. CDR3 nucleotides: TGCGCCAGCAGGGGGGTGGCAGGGGGACCGAACACTGAAGCTTTCTTT.